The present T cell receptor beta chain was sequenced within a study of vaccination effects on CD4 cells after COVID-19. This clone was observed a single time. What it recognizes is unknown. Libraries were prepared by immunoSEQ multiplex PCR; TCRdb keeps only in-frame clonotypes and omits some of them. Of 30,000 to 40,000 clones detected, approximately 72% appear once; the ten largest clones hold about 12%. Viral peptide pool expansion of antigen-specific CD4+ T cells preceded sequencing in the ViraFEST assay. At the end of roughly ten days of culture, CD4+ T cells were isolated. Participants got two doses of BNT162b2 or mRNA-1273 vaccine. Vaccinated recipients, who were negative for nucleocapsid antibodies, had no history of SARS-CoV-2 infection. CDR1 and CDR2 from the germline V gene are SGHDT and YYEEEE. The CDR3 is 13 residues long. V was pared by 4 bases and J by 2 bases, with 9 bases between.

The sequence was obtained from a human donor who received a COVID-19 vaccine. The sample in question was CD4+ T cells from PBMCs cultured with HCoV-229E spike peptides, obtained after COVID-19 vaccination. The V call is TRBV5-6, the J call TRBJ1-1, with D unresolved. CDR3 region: CASSLPINTEAFF. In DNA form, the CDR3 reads TGTGCCAGCAGCCTCCCAATAAACACTGAAGCTTTCTTT. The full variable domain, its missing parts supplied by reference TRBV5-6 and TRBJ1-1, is DAGVTQSPTHLIKTRGQQVTLRCSPKSGHDTVSWYQQALGQGPQFIFQYYEEEERQRGNFPDRFSGHQFPNYSSELNVNALLLGDSALYLCASSLPINTEAFFGQGTRLTVV.